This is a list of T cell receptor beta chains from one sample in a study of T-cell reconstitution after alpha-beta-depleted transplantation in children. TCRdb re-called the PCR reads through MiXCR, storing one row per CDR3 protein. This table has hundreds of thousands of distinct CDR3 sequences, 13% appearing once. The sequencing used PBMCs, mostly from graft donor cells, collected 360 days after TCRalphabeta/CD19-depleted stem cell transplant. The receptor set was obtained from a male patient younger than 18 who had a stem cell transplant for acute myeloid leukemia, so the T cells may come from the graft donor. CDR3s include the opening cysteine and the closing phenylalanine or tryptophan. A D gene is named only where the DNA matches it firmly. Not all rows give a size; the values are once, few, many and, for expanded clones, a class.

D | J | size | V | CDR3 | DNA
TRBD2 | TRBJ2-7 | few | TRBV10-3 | CAILLAESYEQYF | TGTGCCATCTTACTAGCGGAAAGCTACGAGCAGTACTTC
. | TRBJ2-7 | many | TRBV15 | CATSSFPPGEQYF | TGTGCCACCAGCAGTTTTCCACCGGGGGAGCAGTACTTC
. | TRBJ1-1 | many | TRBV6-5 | CASSRQVADTEAFF | TGTGCCAGCAGCAGACAGGTGGCGGACACTGAAGCTTTCTTT
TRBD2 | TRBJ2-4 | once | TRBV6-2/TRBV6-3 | CASSYPNPAGGPRNIQYF | TGTGCCAGCAGTTACCCGAACCCAGCGGGAGGGCCGAGAAACATTCAGTACTTC
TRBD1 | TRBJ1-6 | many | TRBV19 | CASSPSPGTGNSPLHF | TGTGCCAGTAGTCCCAGCCCCGGGACAGGGAATTCACCCCTCCACTTT
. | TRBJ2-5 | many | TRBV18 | CASSPLGGTGETQYF | TGTGCCAGCTCACCCCTCGGTGGAACAGGGGAGACCCAGTACTTC
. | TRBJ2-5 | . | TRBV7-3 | CASSPSISQETQYF | TGTGCCAGCAGCCCGAGCATTTCCCAAGAGACCCAGTACTTC
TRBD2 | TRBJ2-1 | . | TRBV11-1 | CASSLGSSGRSNEQFF | TGTGCCAGCAGCTTAGGATCTAGCGGGAGAAGCAATGAGCAGTTCTTC
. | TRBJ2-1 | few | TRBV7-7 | CASSLAETINEQFF | TGTGCTAGCAGCTTAGCGGAGACTATTAATGAGCAGTTCTTC
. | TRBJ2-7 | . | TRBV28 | CASSPEGAGSIGF | TGTGCCAGCAGTCCCGAAGGAGCAGGGTCGATAGGCTTC
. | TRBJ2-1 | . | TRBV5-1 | CASSSGPSNEQFF | TGCGCCAGCAGCTCCGGACCGTCGAATGAGCAGTTCTTC
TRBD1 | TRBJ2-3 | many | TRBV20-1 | CSARQGGTDTQYF | TGCAGCGCTAGACAGGGGGGCACAGATACGCAGTATTTT
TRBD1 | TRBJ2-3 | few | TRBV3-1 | CASLRTGSTDTQYF | TGTGCCAGCCTCCGGACAGGGAGCACAGATACGCAGTATTTT
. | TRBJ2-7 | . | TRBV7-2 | CASTLTGFGYPSEQYF | TGTGCCAGCACCTTGACCGGTTTCGGATACCCGAGCGAGCAGTACTTC
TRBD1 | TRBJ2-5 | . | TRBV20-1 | CSARDFRQGVGAQETQYF | TGCAGTGCTAGGGACTTTAGACAGGGGGTCGGGGCCCAAGAGACCCAGTACTTC
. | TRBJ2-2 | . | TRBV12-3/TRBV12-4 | CASSLVARINTGELFF | TGTGCCAGCAGTTTAGTGGCCCGAATCAACACCGGGGAGCTGTTTTTT
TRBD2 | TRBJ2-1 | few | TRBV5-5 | CASADDAGGSYNEQFF | TGTGCCAGCGCCGATGATGCGGGAGGCTCCTACAATGAGCAGTTCTTC
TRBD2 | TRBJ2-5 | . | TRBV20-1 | CSAVPPSGRYQETQYF | TGCAGTGCTGTCCCTCCTAGCGGGAGGTACCAAGAGACCCAGTACTTC
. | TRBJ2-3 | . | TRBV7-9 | CASSFRLAGATDTQYF | TGTGCCAGCAGCTTTAGGCTAGCCGGTGCGACAGATACGCAGTATTTT
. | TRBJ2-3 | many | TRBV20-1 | CSATVSGPHTDTQYF | TGCAGTGCTACCGTTTCCGGACCCCACACAGATACGCAGTATTTT
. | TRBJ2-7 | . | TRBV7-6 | CASSLNRGGYEQYF | TGTGCCAGCAGCTTAAACAGGGGAGGGTACGAGCAGTACTTC
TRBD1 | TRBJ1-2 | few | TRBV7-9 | CASSFTGTGGPDGYTF | TGTGCCAGCAGCTTTACCGGGACAGGGGGCCCAGATGGCTACACCTTC
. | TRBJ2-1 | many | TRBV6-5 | CASIRDASFNEQFF | TGTGCCAGCATCCGGGACGCCTCATTCAATGAGCAGTTCTTC
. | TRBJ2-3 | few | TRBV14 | CASSQWFTDTQYF | TGTGCCAGCAGCCAATGGTTCACAGATACGCAGTATTTT
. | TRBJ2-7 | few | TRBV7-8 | CASSLEFAGVEQYF | TGTGCCAGCAGCTTAGAGTTCGCAGGGGTCGAGCAGTACTTC
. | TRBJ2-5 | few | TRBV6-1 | CASLSSGAGTQYF | TGTGCCAGCCTCTCATCGGGTGCGGGAACTCAGTACTTC
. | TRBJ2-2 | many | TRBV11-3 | CASSRADHTGELFF | TGTGCCAGCAGCAGGGCAGACCACACCGGGGAGCTGTTTTTT
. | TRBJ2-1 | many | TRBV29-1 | CSAFGVPFSEQFF | TGCAGCGCGTTTGGGGTGCCTTTCTCTGAGCAGTTCTTC
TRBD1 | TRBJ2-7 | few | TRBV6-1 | CASSLDPGTGNEQYF | TGTGCCAGCAGTCTTGATCCCGGGACAGGGAACGAGCAGTACTTC
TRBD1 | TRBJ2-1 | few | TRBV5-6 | CASSWDRGLYNEQFF | TGTGCCAGCAGCTGGGACAGGGGGCTATACAATGAGCAGTTCTTC
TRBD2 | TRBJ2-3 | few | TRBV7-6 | CASSATSGTGDTQYF | TGTGCCAGCAGCGCGACTAGCGGGACCGGAGATACGCAGTATTTT